This TCR beta chain was retrieved from a study of CD8+ T cells in alopecia areata. Turning to the study itself: A 6-month period off drug followed tofacitinib, which lasted 6 to 18 months. General study points: The study also sequences resident alphabeta T cells of normal skin in scalp samples. Scalp lesions, especially in alopecia totalis/universalis, had higher clonality than normal scalp.

PBMCs served as the source from which CD4+ and CD8+ T cells were sorted. RNA extraction was followed by reverse transcription into cDNA, which acted as the sequencing template. Method: immunoSEQ multiplex PCR; TCRdb's copy keeps in-frame clones and lacks some. The sample has 130,000 to 150,000 clones, around 47% seen once. Comments on this clone: Its specificity is unknown.

The CDR3 contains 17 residues. Deletions cut 2 bases from V and 4 bases from J, with 18 bases between. CDR1 and CDR2 from the germline V gene are SGHVS and FNYEAQ. Sequenced material: CD4+ T cells sorted from blood. The TCR comes from a human donor with alopecia areata. This chain uses TRBV7-6 with TRBJ1-3, with D perhaps matching TRBD1 (5 bases). CDR3 in amino acids: CASSLPPPGKMGNTIYF. DNA of the CDR3: TGTGCCAGCAGCTTACCCCCTCCAGGGAAGATGGGAAACACCATATATTTT.